These 16 T cell receptor beta chains were sequenced from one sample in a study of CD4 T cells in relation to SARS-CoV-2 and coronaviruses. These receptors have no known antigen. Method: immunoSEQ multiplex PCR; TCRdb's copy keeps in-frame clones and lacks some. The table lists about 21,000 clones, over 70% of them singletons. The unexposed donors gave CD4+ T cells in about 2011-2018, prior to COVID-19. CD4+ T cells were isolated from the cells after about ten days of culture. Sequencing input: CD4+ T cells from PBMCs, cultured in vitro. All receptors derive from a human donor in good health.

V usage is TRBV2 and J usage is TRBJ1-5; tentative D call: TRBD1 (6 bases). This CDR3 region has 16 residues. Trimming cost V 2 bases and J 3 bases, with 14 bases left between them. The germline V gene has CDR1 SNHLY and CDR2 FYNNEI. CDR3 region: CASSESIGGLNQPQHF. CDR3 bases: TGTGCCAGCAGTGAAAGCATTGGGGGGCTCAATCAGCCCCAGCATTTT.

The chain has TRBV24-1 and TRBJ2-1; D may match TRBD1 or TRBD2 (6 bases each). CDR3 length: 15 amino acids. Trimming took 7 bases from V and 2 from J, leaving 14 bases between them. Germline CDR1 reads KGHDR; CDR2 reads SFDVKD. The CDR3 region is CATRSQEGAYNEQFF. The CDR3 nucleotides are TGTGCCACCAGGAGCCAGGAGGGGGCCTACAATGAGCAGTTCTTC.

This chain joins TRBV3-1 (or the pseudogene TRBV3-2) and TRBJ1-4; D remains ambiguous. CDR3 length: 15 amino acids. V dropped 0 bases and J dropped 4 bases, with 9 bases sitting between them. From germline, CDR1 is LGHDT and CDR2 YNNKEL (reference sequence). This chain's CDR3 is CASSQDPRNNEKLFF. Written as DNA, the CDR3 is TGTGCCAGCAGCCAAGATCCCAGAAATAATGAAAAACTGTTTTTT.

The V gene is TRBV6-5, the J gene TRBJ1-2; D unclear. Germline V lookup: CDR1 MNHEY, CDR2 SVGAGI. The V end was cut by 10 bases, the J end by 4 bases, with 13 bases between. This CDR3 comprises 12 residues. CDR3 residues: CATKDEAYGYTF. The CDR3 DNA sequence: TGTGCCACGAAGGACGAGGCCTATGGCTACACCTTC.

The genes are TRBV24-1 and TRBJ2-1, with TRBD2 matching over 8 bases. The V gene end was trimmed by 10 bases and the J gene end by 6 bases; junction bases not matched to a gene: 7. Germline CDR1 is KGHDR and CDR2 is SFDVKD. This CDR3 comprises 13 residues. CDR3 in amino acids: CATEIAGSNEQFF. The CDR3 DNA sequence: TGTGCCACTGAGATAGCGGGAAGCAATGAGCAGTTCTTC.

This clone was picked up one time. The gene calls are TRBV9 and TRBJ2-6; D gene ambiguous. The germline CDR1 and CDR2 sequences are SGDLS and YYNGEE. The CDR3 is 13 residues long. The V end lost 2 bases, the J end lost 4 bases, and 4 bases lay between the germline ends. The CDR3 protein is CASSVDGANVLTF. CDR3 nucleotide sequence: TGTGCCAGCAGCGTGGACGGGGCCAACGTCCTGACTTTC.

V and J are TRBV9 and TRBJ2-1; TRBD2 agrees at 7 bases. The CDR3 has 14 amino acids. Germline V lookup: CDR1 SGDLS, CDR2 YYNGEE. The junction had 5 bases not matched to a gene; V was cut back by 4 bases and J by 4 bases. CDR3 nucleotides: TGTGCCAGCAGCCTGAGCGGGGCTTACAATGAGCAGTTCTTC. This gives the protein CASSLSGAYNEQFF.

This rearrangement joins TRBV7-3 to TRBJ2-2; 10 bases fit TRBD2. J gave up 6 bases and V 5 bases, and 12 bases lay outside the gene matches. Looked up from germline, CDR1 is SGHTA and CDR2 is FQGTGA. The CDR3 has 17 residues. The DNA for the CDR3 is TGTGCCAGCAGCCCATGGATGCCTAGCGGGAGCCCCGGGGAGCTGTTTTTT. Translating it yields CASSPWMPSGSPGELFF.

This clone was detected only a few times. The chain uses TRBV2 and TRBJ2-1, with a tentative D call TRBD2 (6 bases). Trimming pared 3 bases from V and 4 bases from J, leaving 16 bases between. This CDR3 has 16 amino acids. The germline V gene has CDR1 SNHLY and CDR2 FYNNEI. For the CDR3, the DNA is TGTGCCAGCAGTGATCCTGGCGCAGGGAGGTACAATGAGCAGTTCTTC. Its translation is CASSDPGAGRYNEQFF.

The chain employs TRBV13 and TRBJ1-6; 9 nucleotides line up with TRBD1. Germline loops: CDR1 PRHDT, CDR2 FYEKMQ (reference sequence). J lost 3 bases, V lost 1 base, and 10 bases had no gene match. The CDR3 length is 19 residues. CDR3 loop: CASSLVQGAKKHYNSPLHF. The DNA of the CDR3 is TGTGCCAGCAGCTTAGTACAGGGGGCCAAGAAGCACTATAATTCACCCCTCCACTTT.

The chain combines TRBV11-2 with TRBJ1-3; D is possibly TRBD1 (6 bases). CDR3 length: 15 amino acids. Germline V gives CDR1 SGHAT, CDR2 FQNNGV. V lost 2 bases, J lost 2 bases, and 10 bases lay in between. This CDR3 reads CASSLSQGTGNTIYF. CDR3 coding DNA: TGTGCCAGCAGCTTAAGTCAGGGGACTGGAAACACCATATATTTT.

The chain employs TRBV20-1 and TRBJ1-5, with no clear D. This CDR3 is built from 14 residues. In germline, CDR1 is DFQATT, CDR2 SNEGSKA (reference sequence). V was trimmed by 3 bases and J by 1 base, leaving 10 bases between them. The CDR3 region has the DNA TGCAGTGCTAGTTGGGGAGGGAGCAATCAGCCCCAGCATTTT. Encoded protein: CSASWGGSNQPQHF.

This clone was counted once. V gene TRBV6-5 combines with J gene TRBJ1-1; D is undetermined. This CDR3 comprises 15 residues. V lost 4 bases to trimming and J lost 4 bases, with 16 bases between them. Germline V lookup: CDR1 MNHEY, CDR2 SVGAGI. The chain's CDR3 is CASSFRSRTTTEAFF. The CDR3, as DNA: TGTGCCAGCAGTTTTAGGAGCCGGACGACCACTGAAGCTTTCTTT.

This rearrangement joins TRBV18 to TRBJ2-7; D perhaps matches TRBD2 (6 bases). The germline V and J ends were trimmed by 4 bases and 0 bases, with 7 bases remaining between them. CDR3 size: 13 residues. CDR1 and CDR2 (germline): KGHSH, LQKENI. CDR3 sequence (DNA): TGTGCCAGCTCACGGGACTTCTCCTACGAGCAGTACTTC. Translated: CASSRDFSYEQYF.

This chain connects TRBV19 to TRBJ2-2, with D unclear. V was clipped by 7 bases and J by 3 bases, with 18 bases between them. CDR1 and CDR2 (germline): LNHDA, SQIVND (reference sequence). This CDR3 spans 16 amino acids. CDR3 loop: CASTPPVGSYTGELFF. In nucleotides, the CDR3 is TGTGCCAGTACCCCTCCGGTGGGCAGTTACACCGGGGAGCTGTTTTTT. The variable domain in full, with the rest retrieved from reference TRBV19 and TRBJ2-2, is DGGITQSPKYLFRKEGQNVTLSCEQNLNHDAMYWYRQDPGQGLRLIYYSQIVNDFQKGDIAEGYSVSREKKESFPLTVTSAQKNPTAFYLCASTPPVGSYTGELFFGEGSRLTVL.

This chain links TRBV27 with TRBJ2-1; no clear D. Trimming removed 3 bases from V and 4 bases from J, with 19 bases in between. This CDR3 has 17 amino acids. Germline V gene sequence: CDR1 MNHEY, CDR2 SMNVEV (reference sequence). CDR3 in amino acids: CASSFDHRAGVYNEQFF. In DNA form, the CDR3 reads TGTGCCAGCAGTTTTGACCATCGGGCTGGGGTTTACAATGAGCAGTTCTTC.